The 30 T cell receptor beta chains below come from one sample, sequenced in a study of radiation and T cells in renal cell carcinoma. Generated by immunoSEQ multiplex PCR, the TCRdb table keeps only in-frame clones and is missing some. Of about 77,000 clones in the sample, over 80% were seen once. Stated time point: blood 4 weeks post-SBRT, at nephrectomy. The treatment is: 15 Gy SBRT to primary tumor, nephrectomy 4 weeks later. The source was blood, collected from a patient whose treatment included radiotherapy and nephrectomy. The receptors come from a woman aged 55 to 70 with renal cell carcinoma.

This chain joins TRBV6-4 and TRBJ1-4; a possible D gene is TRBD1 (6 bases). Germline V CDR1 and CDR2: MRHNA, SNTAGT. The CDR3 consists of 14 residues. V shed 2 bases and J shed 8 bases, with 12 bases lying between them. The chain's CDR3 is CASSDGGLGEKLFF. The CDR3 nucleotides read TGTGCCAGCAGTGACGGGGGGCTCGGCGAAAAACTGTTTTTT.

The chain couples TRBV19 to TRBJ2-2; a possible D gene is TRBD2 (6 bases). Deletions cut 2 bases from V and 0 bases from J, with 10 bases between. Germline V gene data show CDR1 as LNHDA and CDR2 as SQIVND (reference sequence). The CDR3 is 16 amino acids. The CDR3 loop is CASSIRGSTNTGELFF. CDR3 in DNA: TGTGCCAGTAGTATACGGGGGAGCACGAACACCGGGGAGCTGTTTTTT.

The chain carries TRBV19 and TRBJ1-1, with TRBD1 as a possible D gene (6 bases). Germline CDR1 and CDR2: LNHDA and SQIVND (reference sequence). V lost 3 bases and J 9 bases, leaving 23 bases between the germline ends. The CDR3 length is 16 residues. This chain's CDR3 is CASSMRTAPAHNQAFF. DNA of the CDR3: TGTGCCAGTAGTATGAGGACAGCCCCGGCCCACAACCAAGCTTTCTTT.

The V gene is TRBV21-1, the J gene TRBJ1-4; whether TRBD1, the table's D call, matches the DNA was not checked. TRBV21-1 is a pseudogene segment. This CDR3 contains 17 residues. The CDR3, as DNA: TGTGCCAGCAGCCTAAGCACCGGGACAGCCTTTAATGAAAAACTGTTTTTT. It is translated as CASSLSTGTAFNEKLFF.

The chain recombines TRBV6-5 with TRBJ1-2; possible D gene TRBD1, 6 bases. This CDR3 has 14 amino acids. The germline gives CDR1 MNHEY, CDR2 SVGAGI. The V end was cut by 5 bases, the J end by 4 bases, with 14 bases between. CDR3 DNA sequence: TGTGCCAGCAGTCCCCGGACAGACTCCTATGGCTACACCTTC. Its translation is CASSPRTDSYGYTF.

To note about this clone: One end of the junction varies from germline; a read error may be responsible. The V gene is TRBV5-1, the J gene TRBJ2-3; the D gene is possibly TRBD2 (5 bases). This CDR3 region has 16 residues. Germline assignment: CDR1 SGHRS and CDR2 YFSETQ. The CDR3 region is CASSLEGSPGTDTQYF. The CDR3 DNA reads TGCGCCAGCAGTTTGGAAGGGTCTCCGGGGACAGATACGCAGTATTTT.

The J gene is TRBJ1-1, the V gene TRBV10-3; 12 bases fit TRBD1. CDR1 is ENHRY, CDR2 SYGVKD, per germline. After removal of 3 bases from V and 5 bases from J, the junction contained 7 bases not matched to a gene. The CDR3 totals 16 residues. The CDR3 coding sequence is TGTGCCATCAGTGAACCGGGACAGGGGGCCCGAACTGAAGCTTTCTTT. This translates into CAISEPGQGARTEAFF.

This sequence joins TRBV27 and TRBJ2-7, with 8 bases matching TRBD2. This CDR3 has 17 residues. Trimming at V came to 1 base and at J to 4 bases, leaving 12 bases not matched to a gene. Germline V gene lookup returns CDR1 MNHEY and CDR2 SMNVEV (reference sequence). CDR3 sequence: CASSLLVGSGSLYEQYF. For the CDR3, the DNA is TGTGCCAGCAGTTTATTGGTGGGAAGCGGGAGCTTATACGAGCAGTACTTC.

The chain carries TRBV7-9 and TRBJ2-7; tentatively, D is TRBD2 (6 bases). The V gene's germline CDR1 is SEHNR and CDR2 FQNEAQ (reference sequence). V was pared by 5 bases and J by 2 bases, with 19 bases between. The CDR3 has 16 amino acids. This chain's CDR3 is CASSVRLGRTTYEQYF. Written as DNA, the CDR3 is TGTGCCAGCAGCGTGCGACTTGGACGGACTACCTACGAGCAGTACTTC. Drawing the rest from reference TRBV7-9 and TRBJ2-7, the complete variable domain is DTGVSQNPRHKITKRGQNVTFRCDPISEHNRLYWYRQTLGQGPEFLTYFQNEAQLEKSRLLSDRFSAERPKGSFSTLEIQRTEQGDSAMYLCASSVRLGRTTYEQYFGPGTRLTVT.

J is TRBJ1-6 and V is TRBV19; no definite D call. V dropped 7 bases and J dropped 9 bases, with 19 bases sitting between them. CDR3 length: 15 residues. Germline V gene data show CDR1 as LNHDA and CDR2 as SQIVND (reference sequence). The CDR3 reads CASTLAAGRGSPLHF. CDR3 in DNA: TGTGCCAGTACCCTCGCGGCAGGCCGAGGTTCACCCCTCCACTTT.

V is TRBV6-6 and J is TRBJ2-7; TRBD2 matches 14 bases. This CDR3 comprises 16 residues. Trimming took 4 bases from V and 6 from J; bases not matched to a gene: 8. Germline loops: CDR1 MNHNY, CDR2 SVGAGI (reference sequence). The CDR3 sequence: CASSSSGLAGGSEQYF. As DNA, the CDR3 is TGTGCCAGCAGTTCAAGTGGACTAGCGGGGGGTAGCGAGCAGTACTTC.

The chain uses TRBV11-3 and TRBJ2-2; D not resolved. The germline V gene encodes CDR1 SGHNT and CDR2 YENEEA. The CDR3 runs to 13 residues. With 5 bases removed from V and 7 bases from J, the gap between germline ends came to 11 bases. CDR3 in amino acids: CASSPVIDGELFF. CDR3 DNA sequence: TGTGCCAGCAGCCCCGTAATAGACGGGGAGCTGTTTTTT.

V and J are TRBV2 and TRBJ1-1, with a tentative D call TRBD1 (5 bases). The CDR3 spans 10 residues. V lost 2 bases and J 11 bases, leaving 6 bases between the germline ends. CDR1 SNHLY and CDR2 FYNNEI come from the germline V gene. The CDR3 protein is CASSERGAFF. The CDR3 DNA is TGTGCCAGCAGTGAACGGGGGGCTTTCTTT.

The gene calls are TRBV5-6 and TRBJ1-2; 7 bases are shared with TRBD1. The CDR3 is 14 amino acids. CDR1 is SGHDT, CDR2 YYEEEE, per germline. V was pared by 5 bases and J by 1 base, with 5 bases of the junction left unmatched. The CDR3 is CASSSGQSNYGYTF. As DNA, the CDR3 is TGTGCCAGCAGTTCGGGACAGAGTAACTATGGCTACACCTTC.

The chain carries TRBV6-1 and TRBJ2-3; D is perhaps TRBD1 or TRBD2 (5 bases each). The CDR3 is 12 residues long. The germline V and J ends were trimmed by 8 bases and 2 bases, with 8 bases remaining between them. From germline, CDR1 is MNHNS and CDR2 SASEGT. The CDR3 here is CASGGNTDTQYF. CDR3 DNA sequence: TGTGCCAGCGGGGGAAACACAGATACGCAGTATTTT.

This sequence joins TRBV11-3 and TRBJ2-1; 14 nucleotides line up with TRBD2. Per germline, CDR1 SGHNT and CDR2 YENEEA. The CDR3 runs to 18 residues. Trimming cost V 5 bases and J 5 bases; bases outside gene matches: 11. As DNA, the CDR3 is TGTGCCAGCAGCCGGACTAGCGGGGGGCCGGCCTACGACAATGAGCAGTTCTTC. This translates into CASSRTSGGPAYDNEQFF.

This clone has a handful of counts. The J gene is TRBJ1-1, the V gene TRBV11-2; maybe TRBD1 (6 bases). This CDR3 contains 17 residues. The germline V gene encodes CDR1 SGHAT and CDR2 FQNNGV. Trimming stripped 1 base from V and 0 bases from J, with 15 bases between. The CDR3 coding sequence is TGTGCCAGCAGCTTAGCCCCCTTTCAGGGGATGAACACTGAAGCTTTCTTT. It specifies CASSLAPFQGMNTEAFF.

This chain joins TRBV10-3 and TRBJ1-1; tentative D call: TRBD1 (6 bases). CDR1 and CDR2 from the germline V gene are ENHRY and SYGVKD. V lost 5 bases, J lost 1 base, and 17 bases lay in between. The CDR3 extends over 16 amino acids. CDR3 DNA sequence: TGTGCCATCAGTCCTCGAGGCCAGGGGACGAACACTGAAGCTTTCTTT. Protein product: CAISPRGQGTNTEAFF.

The chain uses TRBV6-1 and TRBJ1-2, with D perhaps matching TRBD1 (5 bases). This CDR3 has 13 amino acids. Trimming shortened V by 5 bases and J by 5 bases, and 12 bases separated the two germline ends. Per germline, CDR1 MNHNS and CDR2 SASEGT. The CDR3 coding sequence is TGTGCCAGCAGTAAAGGCAGGGAGTATGGCTACACCTTC. It yields the protein CASSKGREYGYTF.

The chain links TRBV11-2 to TRBJ2-2, with D unresolved. CDR3 size: 16 residues. Trimming pared 0 bases from V and 6 bases from J, leaving 14 bases between. Germline CDR1 and CDR2: SGHAT and FQNNGV. This chain's CDR3 is CASSLDLTPRAGELFF. The DNA of the CDR3 is TGTGCCAGCAGCTTAGATCTAACCCCTCGGGCCGGGGAGCTGTTTTTT. Based on the CDR3 plus reference TRBV11-2 and TRBJ2-2, the full variable domain is EAGVAQSPRYKIIEKRQSVAFWCNPISGHATLYWYQQILGQGPKLLIQFQNNGVVDDSQLPKDRFSAERLKGVDSTLKIQPAKLEDSAVYLCASSLDLTPRAGELFFGEGSRLTVL.

This chain uses TRBV7-9 with TRBJ2-7, with 8 nucleotides matching TRBD2. V was clipped by 0 bases and J by 0 bases; unmatched bases: 7. This CDR3 contains 17 residues. The germline CDR1 and CDR2 sequences are SEHNR and FQNEAQ (reference sequence). This CDR3 is CASSLAAGGPTSYEQYF. The DNA of the CDR3 is TGTGCCAGCAGCTTAGCGGCGGGGGGCCCTACCTCCTACGAGCAGTACTTC.

A single count supports this clone. V gene TRBV9 combines with J gene TRBJ2-3; D perhaps matches TRBD1 (6 bases). Germline assignment: CDR1 SGDLS and CDR2 YYNGEE. There are 13 residues in the CDR3. V was pared by 0 bases and J by 4 bases, with 6 bases between. CDR3 bases: TGTGCCAGCAGCGTAGGGGGGCCAGATACGCAGTATTTT. The encoded protein is CASSVGGPDTQYF.

J is TRBJ2-1 and V is TRBV19, with unresolved D. Germline V gene lookup returns CDR1 LNHDA and CDR2 SQIVND (reference sequence). The CDR3 runs to 15 residues. V gave up 10 bases and J gave up 1 base, with 17 bases separating them. The CDR3 DNA is TGTGCCACCACCCTAGGGTCCCGTTCCTACAATGAGCAGTTCTTC. This codes for CATTLGSRSYNEQFF.

The chain joins TRBV7-2 to TRBJ1-3; D gene ambiguous. This CDR3 has 14 amino acids. Trimming removed 3 bases from V and 0 bases from J, with 6 bases in between. Germline assignment: CDR1 SGHTA and CDR2 FQGNSA. CDR3 nucleotides: TGTGCCAGCAGCTTGACGGACTCTGGAAACACCATATATTTT. This gives the protein CASSLTDSGNTIYF.

The chain uses TRBV4-1 and TRBJ1-5, with TRBD1 matching 7 bases. The ends lost 4 bases at V and 4 bases at J; junction bases unmatched: 10. The germline V gene encodes CDR1 MGHRA and CDR2 YSYEKL. This CDR3 is built from 16 residues. The CDR3 region is CASSRYRDSPNQPQHF. CDR3 nucleotide sequence: TGCGCCAGCAGCCGATATAGGGACAGCCCTAATCAGCCCCAGCATTTT.

The chain joins TRBV5-5 to TRBJ2-3; D is unclear. Trimming removed 4 bases at V and 1 base at J, with 4 bases between. The CDR3 is made up of 12 amino acids. Per the germline V gene, CDR1 is SGHKS and CDR2 is YYEKEE (reference sequence). CDR3 DNA: TGTGCCAGCAGCCCGGGCACAGATACGCAGTATTTT. As protein: CASSPGTDTQYF.

The chain joins TRBV15 to TRBJ2-3, with TRBD1 identical over 7 bases. Germline lookup yields CDR1 LNHNV and CDR2 YYDKDF (reference sequence). Trimming cost V 5 bases and J 5 bases; bases outside gene matches: 10. The CDR3 is made up of 15 amino acids. CDR3 sequence (DNA): TGTGCCACCAGCGGCGACAGGGTCCTTAGAGATACGCAGTATTTT. The encoded protein is CATSGDRVLRDTQYF.

The V and J genes are TRBV18 and TRBJ1-2; TRBD1 might be the D (5 bases). Trimming left V 1 base short and J 6 bases short, with 9 bases between. Germline V lookup: CDR1 KGHSH, CDR2 LQKENI. This CDR3 is built from 13 residues. This chain's CDR3 is CASSPQGWDGYTF. The CDR3 nucleotides read TGTGCCAGCTCACCACAGGGGTGGGATGGCTACACCTTC.

The rearrangement links TRBV11-2 to TRBJ1-6; no reliable D call. The CDR3 sequence is 12 residues long. The V end was cut by 5 bases, the J end by 5 bases, with 4 bases between. The germline CDR1 and CDR2 sequences are SGHAT and FQNNGV. The CDR3 here is CASSTDNSPLHF. Written as DNA, the CDR3 is TGTGCCAGCAGCACGGATAATTCACCCCTCCACTTT.

This sequence joins TRBV27 and TRBJ2-3; no clear D. The CDR3 has 14 amino acids. The germline CDR1 and CDR2 sequences are MNHEY and SMNVEV (reference sequence). V lost 2 bases and J 4 bases, leaving 10 bases between the germline ends. As DNA, the CDR3 is TGTGCCAGCAGTTTACAGGTTTTCGCAGATACGCAGTATTTT. Translating it yields CASSLQVFADTQYF.